Presented here are 20 T cell receptor beta chains from one specimen sequenced in a study of T cell repertoires in cytomegalovirus infection. TCRdb used MiXCR to reprocess the reads, holding one entry per CDR3 protein. The top ten hold 3.5% to 4.5% of the sample, which has about 320,000 distinct CDR3 sequences, more than 8% seen once. The sequenced material came from PBMCs. All receptors come from a human donor in good health (CMV status not recorded). Some clones in this sample may be carry-over from other donors' samples.

J is TRBJ1-1 and V is TRBV7-9; maybe TRBD1 (5 bases). The CDR3 runs 14 residues. Germline values: CDR1 SEHNR, CDR2 FQNEAQ (reference sequence). V shed 5 bases and J shed 4 bases, with 14 bases lying between them. The CDR3, as DNA: TGTGCCAGCAGCCCAGCAGGGAGGCTCACTGAAGCTTTCTTT. It codes for CASSPAGRLTEAFF.

At least ten counts were recorded for this clonotype. This chain joins TRBV19 and TRBJ1-2; D ambiguous. Germline CDR1 is LNHDA and CDR2 is SQIVND (reference sequence). The CDR3 is 12 residues long. V was trimmed by 4 bases and J by 7 bases, leaving 10 bases between them. CDR3 region: CASSTPPGGYTF. In nucleotides, the CDR3 is TGTGCCAGTAGTACTCCTCCCGGTGGCTACACCTTC.

At least ten counts were recorded for this clonotype. The chain couples TRBV10-3 to TRBJ2-3; 8 nucleotides align to TRBD2. CDR1 ENHRY and CDR2 SYGVKD come from the germline V gene. The junction had 11 bases not matched to a gene; V was cut back by 0 bases and J by 0 bases. The CDR3 extends over 19 amino acids. CDR3 residues: CAISESAGDGSTSTDTQYF. The CDR3 region has the DNA TGTGCCATCAGTGAGTCAGCGGGAGACGGTTCGACTAGCACAGATACGCAGTATTTT.

This clonotype was counted many times. The V and J genes are TRBV6-1 and TRBJ1-3, with D possibly matching TRBD1 (6 bases). Trimming shortened V by 4 bases and J by 1 base, and 11 bases separated the two germline ends. Looked up from germline, CDR1 is MNHNS and CDR2 is SASEGT. The CDR3 consists of 15 residues. The CDR3 here is CASSVYTGSGNTIYF. In DNA, the CDR3 is TGTGCCAGCAGTGTTTACACAGGGTCTGGAAACACCATATATTTT.

The rearrangement joins TRBV6-5 to TRBJ2-2, with 9 nucleotides matching TRBD1. Losses at the gene ends were 6 bases for V and 5 bases for J; bases not matched to a gene: 7. The CDR3 runs 15 residues. Germline CDR1 reads MNHEY; CDR2 reads SVGAGI. This CDR3 is CASRADRGATGELFF. The CDR3 nucleotides read TGTGCCAGCAGGGCAGACAGGGGGGCGACCGGGGAGCTGTTTTTT.

This clonotype was counted between two and nine times. This chain links TRBV28 with TRBJ1-1; D may be TRBD1 (5 bases). This CDR3 spans 13 amino acids. The V end lost 3 bases, the J end lost 6 bases, and 11 bases lay between the germline ends. Per the germline V gene, CDR1 is MDHEN and CDR2 is SYDVKM. The CDR3 sequence is CASSLGDFAEAFF. CDR3 DNA sequence: TGTGCCAGCAGTTTGGGGGACTTTGCTGAAGCTTTCTTT.

In this sample, this clonotype turned up many times. The V gene is TRBV7-2, the J gene TRBJ2-3, with TRBD1 as a possible D gene (5 bases). This CDR3 has 15 amino acids. V was trimmed by 2 bases and J by 3 bases, leaving 12 bases between them. CDR1 is SGHTA, CDR2 FQGNSA, per germline. CDR3: CASSLYGPGTDTQYF. The CDR3 nucleotides read TGTGCCAGCAGCTTATACGGTCCAGGGACAGATACGCAGTATTTT.

Only a few counts were recorded for this clonotype. The gene calls are TRBV24-1 and TRBJ2-1; the D gene is possibly TRBD1 (5 bases). Between the trimmed V and J ends, which lost 4 bases and 8 bases, there was a span of 17 bases. The CDR3 consists of 15 residues. Germline CDR1 KGHDR, CDR2 SFDVKD. CDR3 bases: TGTGCCACCAGTGACACATCAGGGCAGGGCGATGAGCAGTTCTTC. As protein: CATSDTSGQGDEQFF.

This chain joins TRBV6-1 and TRBJ1-5; 7 bases fit TRBD1. The CDR3 has 15 amino acids. With 5 bases clipped from V and 4 bases from J, the junction kept 8 bases outside the gene matches. Germline CDR1 and CDR2: MNHNS and SASEGT. For the CDR3, the DNA is TGTGCCAGCAGTCCGGGACAGCTCTATAATCAGCCCCAGCATTTT. It yields the protein CASSPGQLYNQPQHF.

This clonotype was recorded a few times. The V gene is TRBV11-1, the J gene TRBJ2-5; TRBD2 is a possible D gene (5 bases). This CDR3 has 15 amino acids. Germline V gene sequence: CDR1 SGHAT, CDR2 FQDESV (reference sequence). V lost 5 bases to trimming and J lost 2 bases, with 15 bases between them. The chain's CDR3 is CASSPGVGQQETQYF. The CDR3 region has the DNA TGTGCCAGCAGCCCCGGGGTGGGTCAGCAAGAGACCCAGTACTTC.

This chain uses TRBV11-2 with TRBJ2-7; TRBD1 matches 7 bases. CDR1 and CDR2 (germline): SGHAT, FQNNGV. The J segment lost 8 bases and the V segment lost 5 bases, leaving 6 bases of the junction unmatched. The CDR3 runs to 12 residues. DNA of the CDR3: TGTGCCAGCAGCCTAGGACAGGCCCAGCAGTACTTC. Translating gives CASSLGQAQQYF. Full variable domain (rest looked up from reference TRBV11-2 and TRBJ2-7): EAGVAQSPRYKIIEKRQSVAFWCNPISGHATLYWYQQILGQGPKLLIQFQNNGVVDDSQLPKDRFSAERLKGVDSTLKIQPAKLEDSAVYLCASSLGQAQQYFGPGTRLTVT.

The chain links TRBV20-1 to TRBJ2-5; TRBD1 matches at 11 bases. This CDR3 is built from 14 residues. After removal of 4 bases from V and 6 bases from J, the junction contained 7 bases not matched to a gene. The germline V gene has CDR1 DFQATT and CDR2 SNEGSKA (reference sequence). The CDR3 loop is CSANPGQGGQTQYF. The CDR3 DNA follows: TGCAGTGCTAACCCGGGACAGGGGGGACAGACCCAGTACTTC.

A note on this clonotype: Possible read error: a much larger clone is one base away. This likely comes from a read error, as the CDR3 has no conserved phenylalanine or tryptophan at its end. The V and J genes are TRBV7-2 and TRBJ2-3; no firm D call. The CDR3 is 14 amino acids. Germline V gives CDR1 SGHTA, CDR2 FQGNSA. Between the trimmed V and J ends, which lost 5 bases and 4 bases, there was a span of 13 bases. This CDR3 is CASSGSGSPDTQYY. DNA for the CDR3: TGTGCCAGCAGCGGCTCGGGCTCCCCAGATACGCAGTATTAT.

At least ten counts were recorded for this clonotype. V is TRBV6-2 or TRBV6-3 and J is TRBJ2-7; D gene uncertain. The V gene's germline CDR1 is MNHEY and CDR2 SVGEGT. This CDR3 is 12 amino acids long. V lost 8 bases to trimming and J lost 0 bases, with 8 bases between them. CDR3 protein: CASRRSSYEQYF. DNA of the CDR3: TGTGCCAGCCGACGGAGCTCCTACGAGCAGTACTTC.

This clonotype was seen more than once but under ten times. The chain has TRBV2 and TRBJ2-5; no clear D. The V end was cut by 11 bases, the J end by 1 base, with 17 bases between. Germline values: CDR1 SNHLY, CDR2 FYNNEI. There are 14 residues in the CDR3. The CDR3: CAQKGTRAQETQYF. In DNA, the CDR3 is TGTGCCCAAAAGGGTACCAGAGCCCAAGAGACCCAGTACTTC.

The rearrangement links TRBV7-9 to TRBJ2-3; 12 nucleotides agree with TRBD2. Germline V lookup: CDR1 SEHNR, CDR2 FQNEAQ (reference sequence). J was trimmed by 2 bases and V by 6 bases; bases with no gene match: 6. The CDR3 is 16 amino acids. The CDR3 here is CASSPSSGRVTDTQYF. CDR3 coding DNA: TGTGCCAGCAGTCCCTCTAGCGGGAGGGTCACAGATACGCAGTATTTT.

This clonotype was picked up many times. This chain uses TRBV7-2 with TRBJ1-2; no clear D. The CDR3 has 16 amino acids. Germline CDR1 reads SGHTA; CDR2 reads FQGNSA. The V gene lost 5 bases and the J gene lost 2 bases, with 18 bases spanning the gap. The CDR3 loop is CASSPSQAAINYGYTF. DNA of the CDR3: TGTGCCAGCAGCCCCAGCCAGGCGGCGATCAACTATGGCTACACCTTC.

The chain uses TRBV14 and TRBJ2-1; 12 bases fit TRBD2. V lost 5 bases, J lost 6 bases, and 8 bases stayed unmatched. The CDR3 contains 16 residues. The germline gives CDR1 SGHDN, CDR2 FVKESK. The CDR3 coding sequence is TGTGCCAGCAGCGCCCTGACTAGCGGGAGTCGCAATGAGCAGTTCTTC. It specifies CASSALTSGSRNEQFF.

This clonotype was observed a few times. This rearrangement joins TRBV10-3 to TRBJ1-6, with D perhaps TRBD1 (5 bases). The V end was cut by 2 bases, the J end by 2 bases, with 13 bases between. This CDR3 contains 17 residues. Germline-derived CDR1 and CDR2 are ENHRY and SYGVKD. The CDR3 region is CAISEGGGEPYNSPLHF. DNA for the CDR3: TGTGCCATCAGTGAGGGGGGTGGCGAGCCCTATAATTCACCCCTCCACTTT.

The CDR3 nucleotides are TGTGCCAGCAGTCGTAGCGGGGGGTTTGAGACCCAGTACTTC. It yields the protein CASSRSGGFETQYF. The genes are TRBV7-9 and TRBJ2-5; 10 bases are shared with TRBD2. Germline CDR1 is SEHNR and CDR2 is FQNEAQ (reference sequence). Unmatched junction bases numbered 6, after V lost 6 bases and J lost 5 bases. CDR3 size: 14 residues.